Listed below are T cell receptor beta chains from one sample, sequenced in a study of blood T cell repertoires in COVID-19. Assay: immunoSEQ multiplex PCR; the TCRdb copy retains only in-frame clones and omits some. The sample includes about 280,000 clones, 85% to 90% seen only once; the top ten take 1.5% to 2%. Sequenced: PBMCs or T cells enriched from blood (not recorded which). These receptors came from a woman between 18 and 30 years old with acute COVID-19. Each CDR3 is given with its conserved first and last residue. D genes are given only for firm matches. A clone size is listed for some rows: how often the clone was seen (once, few, many), or a class if it is expanded.

>TRBJ2-7|TRBV5-4|-|-
TGTGCCAGCAGCCCAGGGGGGTCCTACGAGCAGTACTTC
CASSPGGSYEQYF
>TRBJ2-7|TRBV18|-|-
TGTGCCAGCTCACCACAAGCGACTGAGCAGTACTTC
CASSPQATEQYF
>TRBJ2-1|TRBV4-3|TRBD2|-
TGCGCCAGCAGCCACGGACTAGCGGGAAACAATGAGCAGTTCTTC
CASSHGLAGNNEQFF
>TRBJ1-1|TRBV29-1|-|-
TGCAGCGTTGACGGAGGGCTCACTGAAGCTTTCTTT
CSVDGGLTEAFF
>TRBJ1-1|TRBV30|-|-
TGTGCCTGGGAGACTCACACTGAAGCTTTCTTT
CAWETHTEAFF
>TRBJ1-5|TRBV3-1/TRBV3-2|-|once
TGTGCCAGCAGCCGCGGGCCCAACCTCAATCAGCCCCAGCATTTT
CASSRGPNLNQPQHF
>TRBJ1-4|TRBV5-4|TRBD1|once
TGTGCCAGCAGCTGGAAGGGGGCCACTAATGAAAAACTGTTTTTT
CASSWKGATNEKLFF
>TRBJ2-5|TRBV3-1/TRBV3-2|TRBD1|-
TGTGCCAGCAGCCCAAGTACCAGGGACAGGGGGCTTCGAGAGACCCAGTACTTC
CASSPSTRDRGLRETQYF
>TRBJ1-2|TRBV29-1|TRBD1|few
TGCAGCGTTGAGACAGGGGGCTATGGCTACACCTTC
CSVETGGYGYTF
>TRBJ2-7|TRBV13|TRBD1|-
TGTGCCAGCAGCCCACCGGGACAGAACTACGAGCAGTACTTC
CASSPPGQNYEQYF
>TRBJ2-3|TRBV11-2|TRBD2|-
TGTGCCAGCAGCTTACGCCCCGGGGCGGGAGGGCCAGGAGATACGCAGTATTTT
CASSLRPGAGGPGDTQYF
>TRBJ2-7|TRBV7-6|TRBD2|-
TGTGCCAGCAGCTTAGGGGTTAGCGGGAGCGGTACGCTGTACTTC
CASSLGVSGSGTLYF
>TRBJ2-3|TRBV7-6|TRBD2|-
TGTGCCAGCTGCCGGACTAGCGTAGGCACAGATACGCAGTATTTT
CASCRTSVGTDTQYF
>TRBJ2-3|TRBV4-2|TRBD2|-
TGTGCCAGCAGGAAAGTAGCGGGGAGCACAGATACGCAGTATTTT
CASRKVAGSTDTQYF
>TRBJ2-4|TRBV5-1|TRBD2|-
TGCGCCAGCAGCCACAATCCGGGACTAGCGGGAGGAGCCAAAAACATTCAGTACTTC
CASSHNPGLAGGAKNIQYF
>TRBJ2-7|TRBV4-3|-|-
TGCGCCAGCAGCCAAGATTCCCGGGGTACGAACTCCTACGAGCAGTACTTC
CASSQDSRGTNSYEQYF
>TRBJ1-3|TRBV6-5|-|-
TGTGCCAGCAGACACTCTGGAAACACCATATATTTT
CASRHSGNTIYF
>TRBJ2-7|TRBV11-2|-|-
TGTGCCAGCAGCCAGACAGACCACTACGAGCAGTACTTC
CASSQTDHYEQYF
>TRBJ2-7|TRBV2|TRBD1|-
TGTGCCAGCACCCGAAGATCCAGGGGGAGCTACGAGCAGTACTTC
CASTRRSRGSYEQYF
>TRBJ2-7|TRBV7-9|TRBD2|-
TGTGCCAGCAGCGCCACCGGGACTAGCGGACTGGAAGGGCAGTACTTC
CASSATGTSGLEGQYF
>TRBJ2-7|TRBV19|TRBD1|-
TGTGCCAGTAGCCCTGGGACAGCCTACGAGCAGTACTTC
CASSPGTAYEQYF
>TRBJ2-7|TRBV5-1|TRBD2|-
TGCGCCAGCAGCTTCGGACTAGCGGGTGCAGCCTACGAGCAGTACTTC
CASSFGLAGAAYEQYF
>TRBJ1-5|TRBV10-3|-|-
TGTGCCATCAGGGACAGTCGGAGCAATCAGCCCCAGCATTTT
CAIRDSRSNQPQHF
>TRBJ2-1|TRBV28|TRBD2|-
TGTGCCAGCAGTTCACCCACCCGTCTTGGCGGGAGCTCCTACAATGAGCAGTTCTTC
CASSSPTRLGGSSYNEQFF
>TRBJ2-7|TRBV2|TRBD2|-
TGTGCCAGCAGTGTATCGAGCGGGAGTGGACGAAGGGGCGAGCAGTACTTC
CASSVSSGSGRRGEQYF
>TRBJ2-5|TRBV19|TRBD2|-
TGTGCCAGTAGTCCACCAGGGGCGGGAGGCCAAGAGACCCAGTACTTC
CASSPPGAGGQETQYF
>TRBJ1-2|TRBV30|-|-
TGTGCCTGGAGTGGGCAGGGCTATGGCTACACCTTC
CAWSGQGYGYTF
>TRBJ2-1|TRBV5-4|TRBD2|-
TGTGCCAGCAGCCGACTAGCGGGGAGAGGTTACAATGAGCAGTTCTTC
CASSRLAGRGYNEQFF
>TRBJ2-5|TRBV10-3|-|-
TGTGCCATCAGTGGGGCAGTGACCGCAGAGACCCAGTACTTC
CAISGAVTAETQYF
>TRBJ2-7|TRBV11-2|-|once
TGTGCCAGCAGCCCTTACAGGGCCTACGAGCAGTACTTC
CASSPYRAYEQYF
>TRBJ2-5|TRBV5-1|TRBD2|-
TGCGCCAGCAGCCAAAGACTAGCGGAGACCCAGTACTTC
CASSQRLAETQYF